This T cell receptor (beta chain) is from a study of OX40 agonist ivuxolimab in advanced cancers. Study details: Enrollees could have had prior anti-PD-1, anti-PD-L1 or anti-CTLA-4 therapy, which around 40% had received.

The CDR3 totals 13 residues. Germline values: CDR1 SGHDT, CDR2 YYEEEE. Trimming shortened V by 0 bases and J by 2 bases, and 3 bases separated the two germline ends. Using immunoSEQ multiplex PCR, the repertoire was profiled, and TCRdb retains in-frame clones only, with some absent. Here the sample spans under 100,000 clones, around 90% being singletons. Sequencing used CD4+ or CD8+ T cells sorted from blood, obtained in a trial of the OX40 agonist ivuxolimab. J is TRBJ1-3 and V is TRBV5-6; D call uncertain. The clonotype was recovered from an adult with an advanced solid tumor such as melanoma, head and neck, liver or kidney cancer. The DNA of the CDR3 is TGTGCCAGCAGCTTGGGGCCTGGAAACACCATATATTTT. This sequence encodes CASSLGPGNTIYF.